This T cell receptor (beta chain) originates from a study of blood T cell repertoires in COVID-19. Study details: Researchers got acute and convalescent COVID-19 samples from the United States, Italy and Spain. From T cells, B-cell-depleted T cells, or PBMCs came the material, which was cDNA or gDNA.

Study processing details: Amplified reference gene primers provided the basis for estimating nucleated cell counts. Sequenced by immunoSEQ multiplex PCR; TCRdb stores in-frame clones only, minus some. D and trimming were read from the DNA, whereas the V and J calls and clone size are those reported in that table. The sample records 95,000 to 120,000 clones, around 85% being singletons. CDR3 size: 15 residues. Losses at the gene ends were 4 bases for V and 7 bases for J; bases not matched to a gene: 9. CDR1 and CDR2 (germline): SQVTM, ANQGSEA. This clone was seen a handful of times. Sample: peripheral blood. The rearrangement links TRBV29-1 to TRBJ2-1, with TRBD2 matching 11 bases. The source is a human donor in a cohort sampled during active COVID-19. The CDR3 here is CSVAIAGGPKNEQFF. The CDR3 region has the DNA TGCAGCGTTGCCATAGCGGGGGGGCCTAAAAATGAGCAGTTCTTC.